This T cell receptor beta chain came from a study of vaccination and CD4 T cells after COVID-19. Study-wide background: There were two doses of either BNT162b2 or mRNA-1273 vaccine given to participants. Typically, post-vaccine samples were obtained a median roughly 70 days after dose two, within a range of 14 to 241. Stimuli were overlapping spike peptide pools of SARS-CoV-2 and three common cold coronaviruses (HCoV-NL63, HCoV-OC43, HCoV-229E).

From germline, CDR1 is LNHNV and CDR2 YYDKDF (reference sequence). The CDR3 runs 14 residues. The V and J ends lost 1 base and 6 bases respectively, with 10 bases between them. Cultured CD4+ T-cell DNA underwent Oncomine TCR Beta short-read sequencing. One entry per CDR3 protein, called by TCRdb with MiXCR from the PCR reads. The data show 20,000 to 25,000 distinct CDR3 sequences, over 40% seen once. Time point: late sampling 161 to 241 days after vaccination in a few convalescent patients. Treatment indicated: roughly 11-day PBMC culture with coronavirus spike peptide pools or control peptides (ViraFEST assay). Notes on this clonotype: No antigen is known for it.

Sequenced material: CD4+ T cells from blood, cultured in vitro, taken about 7 months after SARS-CoV-2 vaccination. This sequence originates from a human donor who had recovered from COVID-19. The V call is TRBV15, the J call TRBJ1-5, with D possibly TRBD1 on 6 matching bases. DNA for the CDR3: TGTGCCACCAGCAGAGGAGGGGGGCCTCAGCCCCAGCATTTT. This sequence encodes CATSRGGGPQPQHF.